These 2 T cell receptor beta chains were sequenced from one sample in a study of breast tumors, draining lymph nodes, adjacent tissues. TCRdb fed the multiplex PCR reads into MiXCR, producing one record per CDR3 protein. Of approximately 60,000 distinct CDR3 sequences in the sample, around 52% were seen once. The specimen was breast tumor tissue. All receptors come from a female donor with breast cancer. Some clones in this sample may be carry-over from other donors' samples.

This clonotype was counted many times. The chain combines TRBV4-1 with TRBJ2-5, with D possibly being TRBD1 (5 bases). Germline values: CDR1 MGHRA, CDR2 YSYEKL. The CDR3 consists of 15 residues. V shed 2 bases and J shed 5 bases, with 15 bases lying between them. The CDR3 protein is CASSQNRSPEETQYF. CDR3 bases: TGCGCCAGCAGCCAAAACAGGAGCCCTGAGGAGACCCAGTACTTC.

This clonotype appeared many times. The genes are TRBV6-5 and TRBJ1-2, with D uncertain. CDR1 and CDR2 (germline): MNHEY, SVGAGI. The ends were cut back, 6 bases at V and 4 bases at J, with 9 bases in the middle. This CDR3 is built from 12 residues. The CDR3 region is CASRRPPYGYTF. DNA for the CDR3: TGTGCCAGCAGGAGGCCCCCCTATGGCTACACCTTC.